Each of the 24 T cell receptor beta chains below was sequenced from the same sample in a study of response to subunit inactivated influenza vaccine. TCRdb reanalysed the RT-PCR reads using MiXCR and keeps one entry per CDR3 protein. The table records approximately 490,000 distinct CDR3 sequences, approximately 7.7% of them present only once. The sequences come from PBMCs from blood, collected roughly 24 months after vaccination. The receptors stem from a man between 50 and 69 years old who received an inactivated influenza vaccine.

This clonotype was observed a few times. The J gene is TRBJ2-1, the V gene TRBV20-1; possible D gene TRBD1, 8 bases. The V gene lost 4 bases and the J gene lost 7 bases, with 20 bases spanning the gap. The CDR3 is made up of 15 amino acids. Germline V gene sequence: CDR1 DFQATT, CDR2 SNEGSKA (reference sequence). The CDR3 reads CSATTRTGGDNEQFF. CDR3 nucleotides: TGCAGTGCTACTACACGCACAGGGGGGGATAATGAGCAGTTCTTC.

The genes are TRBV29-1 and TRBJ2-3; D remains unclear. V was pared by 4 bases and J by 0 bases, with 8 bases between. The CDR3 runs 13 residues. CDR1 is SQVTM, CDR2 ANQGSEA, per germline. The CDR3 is CSVVQASTDTQYF. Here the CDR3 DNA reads TGCAGCGTTGTGCAGGCAAGCACAGATACGCAGTATTTT.

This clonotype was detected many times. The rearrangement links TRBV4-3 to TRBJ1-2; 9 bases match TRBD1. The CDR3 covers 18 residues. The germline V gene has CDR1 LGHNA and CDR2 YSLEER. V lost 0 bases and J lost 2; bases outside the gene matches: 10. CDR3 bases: TGCGCCAGCAGCCAAGATCTGGGACAGGGCAGAAGCAACTATGGCTACACCTTC. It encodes CASSQDLGQGRSNYGYTF.

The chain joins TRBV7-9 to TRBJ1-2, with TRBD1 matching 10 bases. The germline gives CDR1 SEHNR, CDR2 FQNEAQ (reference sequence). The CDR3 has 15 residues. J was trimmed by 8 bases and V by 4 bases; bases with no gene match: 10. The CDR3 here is CASSSRDRGSYGYTF. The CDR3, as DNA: TGTGCCAGCAGCTCACGGGACAGGGGTAGTTACGGCTACACCTTC.

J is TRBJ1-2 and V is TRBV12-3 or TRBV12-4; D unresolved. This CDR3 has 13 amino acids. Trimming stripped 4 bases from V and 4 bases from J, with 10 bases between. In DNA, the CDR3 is TGTGCCAGCAGTTCCGGCGGCCTCTATGGCTACACCTTC. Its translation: CASSSGGLYGYTF.

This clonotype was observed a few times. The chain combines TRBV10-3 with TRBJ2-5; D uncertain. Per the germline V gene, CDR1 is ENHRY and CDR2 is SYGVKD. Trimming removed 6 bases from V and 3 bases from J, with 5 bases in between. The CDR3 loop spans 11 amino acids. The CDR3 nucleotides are TGTGCCATCAGACGGGAAGAGACCCAGTACTTC. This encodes CAIRREETQYF.

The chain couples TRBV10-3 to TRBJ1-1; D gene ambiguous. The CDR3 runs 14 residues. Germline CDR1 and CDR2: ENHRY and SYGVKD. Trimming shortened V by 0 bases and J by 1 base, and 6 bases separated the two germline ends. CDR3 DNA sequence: TGTGCCATCAGTGAGTCTCCGGGGAACACTGAAGCTTTCTTT. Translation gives CAISESPGNTEAFF.

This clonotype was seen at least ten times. The CDR3 reads CASSTGQGATQETQYF. CDR3 nucleotides: TGCGCCAGCAGCACCGGACAGGGGGCAACCCAAGAGACCCAGTACTTC. V usage is TRBV4-1 and J usage is TRBJ2-5, with 11 bases lining up with TRBD1. The V and J ends lost 5 bases and 1 base, in that order; junction bases with no gene match: 6. CDR1 and CDR2 (germline): MGHRA, YSYEKL. This CDR3 region has 16 residues.

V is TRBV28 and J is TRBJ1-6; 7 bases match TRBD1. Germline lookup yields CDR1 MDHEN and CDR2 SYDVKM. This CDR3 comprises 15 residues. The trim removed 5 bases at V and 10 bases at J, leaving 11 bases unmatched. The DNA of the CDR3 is TGTGCCAGCAGTGCCTACAGGGGATCCGGGTCACCCCTCCACTTT. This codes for CASSAYRGSGSPLHF.

Written as DNA, the CDR3 is TGCGCCAGCAGCTTCCCTAGACAGGGAGCCAAAAACATTCAGTACTTC. Protein product: CASSFPRQGAKNIQYF. This chain uses TRBV5-1 with TRBJ2-4, with 7 positions matching TRBD1. This CDR3 region has 16 residues. V was clipped by 2 bases and J by 0 bases; unmatched bases: 5. Germline assignment: CDR1 SGHRS and CDR2 YFSETQ.

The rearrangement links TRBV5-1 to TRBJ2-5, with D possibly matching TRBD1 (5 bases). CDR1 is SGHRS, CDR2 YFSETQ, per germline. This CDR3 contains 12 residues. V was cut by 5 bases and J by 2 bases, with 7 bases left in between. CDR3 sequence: CASRAGQETQYF. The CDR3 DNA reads TGCGCCAGCAGGGCAGGGCAAGAGACCCAGTACTTC.

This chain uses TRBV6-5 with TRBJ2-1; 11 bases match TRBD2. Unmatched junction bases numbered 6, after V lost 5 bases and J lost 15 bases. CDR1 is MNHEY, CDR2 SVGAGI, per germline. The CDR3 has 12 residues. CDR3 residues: CASSTPGLAAFF. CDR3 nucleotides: TGTGCCAGCAGTACACCGGGACTAGCGGCGTTCTTC.

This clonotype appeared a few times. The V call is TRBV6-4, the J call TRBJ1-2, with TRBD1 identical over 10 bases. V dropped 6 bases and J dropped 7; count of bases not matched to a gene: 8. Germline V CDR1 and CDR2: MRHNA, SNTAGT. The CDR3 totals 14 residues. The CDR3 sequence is CASSATGGNSGYTF. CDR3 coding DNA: TGTGCCAGCAGCGCGACAGGGGGCAATAGTGGCTACACCTTC.

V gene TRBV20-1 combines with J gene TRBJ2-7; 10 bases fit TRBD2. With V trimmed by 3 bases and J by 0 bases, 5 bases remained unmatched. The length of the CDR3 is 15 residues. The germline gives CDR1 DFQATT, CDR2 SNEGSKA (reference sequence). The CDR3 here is CSASRLAGVSYEQYF. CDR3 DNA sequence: TGCAGTGCTAGTCGGCTAGCGGGAGTCTCCTACGAGCAGTACTTC.

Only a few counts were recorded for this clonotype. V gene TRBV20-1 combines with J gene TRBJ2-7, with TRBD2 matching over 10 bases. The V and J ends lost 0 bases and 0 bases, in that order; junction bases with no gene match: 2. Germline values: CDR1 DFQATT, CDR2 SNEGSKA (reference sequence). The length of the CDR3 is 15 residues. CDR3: CSARDSGGISYEQYF. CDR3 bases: TGCAGTGCTAGAGATAGCGGGGGGATCTCCTACGAGCAGTACTTC.

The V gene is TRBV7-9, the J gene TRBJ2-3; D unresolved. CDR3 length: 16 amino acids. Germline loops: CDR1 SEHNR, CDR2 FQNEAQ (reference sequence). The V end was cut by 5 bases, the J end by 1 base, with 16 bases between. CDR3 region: CASSRLRSDGTDTQYF. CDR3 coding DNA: TGTGCCAGCAGCCGCCTTCGGTCCGACGGCACAGATACGCAGTATTTT.

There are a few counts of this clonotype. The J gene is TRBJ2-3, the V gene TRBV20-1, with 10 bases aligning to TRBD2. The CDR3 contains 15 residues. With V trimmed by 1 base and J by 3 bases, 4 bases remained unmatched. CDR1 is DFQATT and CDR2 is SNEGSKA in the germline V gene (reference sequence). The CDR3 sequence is CSARASGLATDTQYF. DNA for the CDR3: TGCAGTGCTAGAGCCTCGGGACTAGCGACAGATACGCAGTATTTT.

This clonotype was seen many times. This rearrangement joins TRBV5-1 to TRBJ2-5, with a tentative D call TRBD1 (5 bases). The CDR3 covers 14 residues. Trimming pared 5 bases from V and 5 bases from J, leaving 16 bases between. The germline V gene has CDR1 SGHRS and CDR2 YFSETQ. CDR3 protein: CASRIIQGSETQYF. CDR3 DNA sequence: TGCGCCAGCAGGATAATTCAGGGATCCGAGACCCAGTACTTC.

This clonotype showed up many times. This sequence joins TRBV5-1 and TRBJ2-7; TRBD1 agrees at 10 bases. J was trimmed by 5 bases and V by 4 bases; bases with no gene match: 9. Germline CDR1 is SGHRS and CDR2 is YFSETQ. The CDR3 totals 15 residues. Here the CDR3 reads CASSQRTGGINEQYF. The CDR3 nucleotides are TGCGCCAGCAGCCAAAGGACAGGGGGGATCAACGAGCAGTACTTC.

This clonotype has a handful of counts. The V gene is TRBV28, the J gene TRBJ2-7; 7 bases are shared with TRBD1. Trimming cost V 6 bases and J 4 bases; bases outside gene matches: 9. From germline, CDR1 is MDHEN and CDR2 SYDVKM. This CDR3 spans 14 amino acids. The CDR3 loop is CASRAGTVIYEQYF. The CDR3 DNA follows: TGTGCCAGCAGGGCCGGGACAGTGATATACGAGCAGTACTTC.

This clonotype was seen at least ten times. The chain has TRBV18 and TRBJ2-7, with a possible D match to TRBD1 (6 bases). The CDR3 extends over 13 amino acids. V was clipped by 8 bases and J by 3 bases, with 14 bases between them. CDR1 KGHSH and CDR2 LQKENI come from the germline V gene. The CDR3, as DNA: TGTGCCAGCAGTCCCGGGACAAACTACGAGCAGTACTTC. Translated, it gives CASSPGTNYEQYF.

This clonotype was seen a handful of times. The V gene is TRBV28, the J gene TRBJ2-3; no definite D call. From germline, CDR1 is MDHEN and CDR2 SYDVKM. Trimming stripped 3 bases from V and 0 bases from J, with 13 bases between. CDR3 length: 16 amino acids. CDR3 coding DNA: TGTGCCAGCAGTTTCGGACCCAGATTTAGCACAGATACGCAGTATTTT. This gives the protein CASSFGPRFSTDTQYF.

The CDR3 is CASSQLRGRGTQYF. The CDR3 DNA follows: TGTGCCAGCAGCCAGCTTAGGGGGCGCGGGACCCAGTACTTC. J is TRBJ2-5 and V is TRBV7-8; 7 bases match TRBD1. This CDR3 has 14 amino acids. Germline loops: CDR1 SGHVS, CDR2 FQNEAQ. V lost 5 bases to trimming and J lost 7 bases; unmatched junction nucleotides: 10.

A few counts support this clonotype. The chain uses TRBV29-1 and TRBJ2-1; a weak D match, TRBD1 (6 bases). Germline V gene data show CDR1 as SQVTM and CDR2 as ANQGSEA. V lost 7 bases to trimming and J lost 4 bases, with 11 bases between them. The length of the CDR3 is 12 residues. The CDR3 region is CSAVRGYNEQFF. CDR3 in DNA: TGCAGCGCCGTCAGGGGATACAATGAGCAGTTCTTC.